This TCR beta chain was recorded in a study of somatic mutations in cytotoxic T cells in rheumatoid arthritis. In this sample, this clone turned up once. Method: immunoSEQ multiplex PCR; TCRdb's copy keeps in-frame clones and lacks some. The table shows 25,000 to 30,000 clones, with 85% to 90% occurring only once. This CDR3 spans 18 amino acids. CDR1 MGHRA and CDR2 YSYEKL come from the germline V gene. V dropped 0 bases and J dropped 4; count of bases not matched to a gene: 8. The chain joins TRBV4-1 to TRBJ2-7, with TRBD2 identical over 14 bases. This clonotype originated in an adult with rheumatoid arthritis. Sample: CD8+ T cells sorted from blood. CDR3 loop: CASSQEGLAGVGQYEQYF. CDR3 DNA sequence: TGCGCCAGCAGCCAAGAGGGACTAGCGGGAGTTGGGCAGTACGAGCAGTACTTC.